Listed here are 5 T cell receptor beta chains from one sample, sequenced in a study of T cell repertoires and HLA-DP antigens (dated by TCRdb to about 2018). The library was prepared using the immunoSEQ multiplex PCR assay. Imported from immuneACCESS, the table was reduced by TCRdb to in-frame sequences with V and J called. These copies leave out some clones; in studies compared against another copy, an unresolved V gene accounts for under half, and the cause of the remainder is not known. The sample profile shows approximately 110,000 clones; around 93% of them were found once. The ten largest account for about 0.27% of the sample. For these receptors, no antigen is known. Source material: CD4+ T cells from PBMCs. The source is a woman aged 18-35 years in good health and CMV-seronegative.

The chain is built from TRBV12-5 and TRBJ1-2, with a tentative D call TRBD1 (6 bases). The CDR3 is 14 amino acids. The ends were cut back, 1 base at V and 4 bases at J, with 10 bases in the middle. The V gene's germline CDR1 is LGHNT and CDR2 FRNRAP. The CDR3 here is CASGLADRTYGYTF. CDR3 DNA: TGTGCTAGTGGTTTGGCCGACAGGACCTATGGCTACACCTTC.

The chain joins TRBV4-3 to TRBJ2-5; 10 bases fit TRBD2. V trimming: 4 bases; J trimming: 5 bases; junction bases outside the gene matches: 19. There are 19 residues in the CDR3. Germline V lookup: CDR1 LGHNA, CDR2 YSLEER. The CDR3 bases are TGCGCCAGCAGCCCTCGGGGGCCCGAGCGGGGGGGCCCGAGGGAGACCCAGTACTTC. It codes for CASSPRGPERGGPRETQYF.

The chain has TRBV30 and TRBJ2-7; 8 nucleotides match TRBD1. The junction had 5 bases not matched to a gene; V was cut back by 4 bases and J by 0 bases. The length of the CDR3 is 14 residues. Germline V lookup: CDR1 GTSNPN, CDR2 SVGIG (reference sequence). The CDR3 region has the DNA TGTGCCTGGAAGAAGACAGGGGTCTCCTACGAGCAGTACTTC. Encoded protein: CAWKKTGVSYEQYF.

The chain employs TRBV5-8 and TRBJ1-6; the match to TRBD1 covers 10 bases. Trimming cost V 7 bases and J 2 bases; bases outside gene matches: 12. The germline CDR1 and CDR2 sequences are SGHTS and YDEGEE. CDR3 length: 18 residues. In DNA, the CDR3 is TGTGCCAGCTCCCCAGGCCGGGGACAGGGGCCCTATAATTCACCCCTCCACTTT. Amino acids: CASSPGRGQGPYNSPLHF.

The gene calls are TRBV21-1 and TRBJ1-6; the tabulated D call, TRBD1, remains unverified against the DNA. TRBV21-1 counts as a pseudogene. This CDR3 is 16 amino acids long. The chain's CDR3 is CASSRRQGAYNSPLHF. The CDR3 region has the DNA TGTGCCAGCAGCAGGCGACAGGGGGCTTATAATTCACCCCTCCACTTT.